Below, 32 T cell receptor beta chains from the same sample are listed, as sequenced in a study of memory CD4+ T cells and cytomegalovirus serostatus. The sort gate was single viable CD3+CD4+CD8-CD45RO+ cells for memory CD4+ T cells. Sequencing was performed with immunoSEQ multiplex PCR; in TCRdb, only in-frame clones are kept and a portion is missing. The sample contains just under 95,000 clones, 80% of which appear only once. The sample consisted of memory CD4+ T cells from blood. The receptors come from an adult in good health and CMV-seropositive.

CDR3 region: CASSLGGTGNSPLHF. The CDR3 DNA follows: TGTGCCAGCAGCTTAGGCGGGACAGGGAATTCACCCCTCCACTTT. The chain recombines TRBV7-8 with TRBJ1-6; TRBD1 aligns across 9 bases. The CDR3 has 15 residues. Germline V gene lookup returns CDR1 SGHVS and CDR2 FQNEAQ. V shed 1 base, J shed 7 bases, and the junction held 2 bases outside the gene matches. Based on the CDR3 plus reference TRBV7-8 and TRBJ1-6, the full variable domain is GAGVSQSPRYKVAKRGQDVALRCDPISGHVSLFWYQQALGQGPEFLTYFQNEAQLDKSGLPSDRFFAERPEGSVSTLKIQRTQQEDSAVYLCASSLGGTGNSPLHFGNGTRLTVT.

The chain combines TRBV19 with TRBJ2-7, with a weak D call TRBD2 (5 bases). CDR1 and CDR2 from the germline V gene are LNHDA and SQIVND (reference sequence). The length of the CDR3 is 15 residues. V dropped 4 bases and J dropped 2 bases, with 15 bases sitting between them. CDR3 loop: CASSKSRLGAYEQYF. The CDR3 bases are TGTGCCAGTAGTAAATCGAGGCTCGGGGCCTACGAGCAGTACTTC.

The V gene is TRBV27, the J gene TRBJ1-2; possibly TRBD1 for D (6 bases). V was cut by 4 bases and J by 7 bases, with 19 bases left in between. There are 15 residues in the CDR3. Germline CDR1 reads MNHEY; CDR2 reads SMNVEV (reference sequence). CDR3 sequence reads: CASSSGTGQGGGYTF. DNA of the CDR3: TGTGCCAGCAGTTCAGGAACAGGGCAAGGAGGTGGCTACACCTTC.

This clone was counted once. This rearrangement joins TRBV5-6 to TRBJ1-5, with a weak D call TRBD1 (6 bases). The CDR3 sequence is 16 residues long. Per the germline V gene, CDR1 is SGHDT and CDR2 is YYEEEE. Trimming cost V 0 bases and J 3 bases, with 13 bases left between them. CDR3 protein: CASSLAGGPDNQPQHF. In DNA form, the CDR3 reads TGTGCCAGCAGCTTGGCCGGGGGCCCGGACAATCAGCCCCAGCATTTT.

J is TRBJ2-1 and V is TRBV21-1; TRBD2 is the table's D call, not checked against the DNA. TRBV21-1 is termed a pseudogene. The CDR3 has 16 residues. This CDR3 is CASSQPAGSSYNEQFF. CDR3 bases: TGTGCCAGCAGCCAGCCTGCGGGCAGCTCCTACAATGAGCAGTTCTTC.

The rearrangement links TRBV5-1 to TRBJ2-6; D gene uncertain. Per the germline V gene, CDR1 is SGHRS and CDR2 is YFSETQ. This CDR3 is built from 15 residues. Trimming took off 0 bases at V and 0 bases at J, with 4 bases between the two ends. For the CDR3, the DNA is TGCGCCAGCAGCTTGGTCGGCTCTGGGGCCAACGTCCTGACTTTC. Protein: CASSLVGSGANVLTF.

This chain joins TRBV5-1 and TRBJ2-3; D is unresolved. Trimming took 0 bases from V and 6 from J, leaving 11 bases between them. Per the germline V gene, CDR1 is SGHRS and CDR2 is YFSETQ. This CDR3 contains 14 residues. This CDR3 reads CASSLAEYGDTQYF. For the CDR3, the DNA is TGCGCCAGCAGCTTGGCCGAGTATGGGGATACGCAGTATTTT.

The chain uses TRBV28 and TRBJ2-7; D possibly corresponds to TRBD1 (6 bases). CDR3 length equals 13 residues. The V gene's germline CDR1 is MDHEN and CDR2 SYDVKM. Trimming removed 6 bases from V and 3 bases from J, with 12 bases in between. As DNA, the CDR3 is TGTGCCAGCAGCACAGGGTACCTCTACGAGCAGTACTTC. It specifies CASSTGYLYEQYF. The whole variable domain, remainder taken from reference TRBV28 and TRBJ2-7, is DVKVTQSSRYLVKRTGEKVFLECVQDMDHENMFWYRQDPGLGLRLIYFSYDVKMKEKGDIPEGYSVSREKKERFSLILESASTNQTSMYLCASSTGYLYEQYFGPGTRLTVT.

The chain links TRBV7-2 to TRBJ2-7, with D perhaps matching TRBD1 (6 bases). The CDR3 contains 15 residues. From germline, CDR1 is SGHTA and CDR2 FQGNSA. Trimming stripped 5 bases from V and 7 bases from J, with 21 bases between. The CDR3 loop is CASSTQTGPIREQYF. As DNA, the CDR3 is TGTGCCAGCAGCACCCAAACAGGGCCCATACGGGAGCAGTACTTC.

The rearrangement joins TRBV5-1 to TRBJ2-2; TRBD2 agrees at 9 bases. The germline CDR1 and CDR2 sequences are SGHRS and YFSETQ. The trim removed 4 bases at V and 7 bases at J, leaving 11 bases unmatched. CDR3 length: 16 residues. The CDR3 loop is CASSPRAGGPHGELFF. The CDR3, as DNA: TGCGCCAGCAGCCCTAGAGCGGGAGGCCCTCACGGGGAGCTGTTTTTT.

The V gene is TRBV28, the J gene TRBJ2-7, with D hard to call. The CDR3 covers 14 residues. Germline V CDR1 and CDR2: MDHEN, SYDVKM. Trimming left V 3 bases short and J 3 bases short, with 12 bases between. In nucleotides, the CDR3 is TGTGCCAGCAGTTTGCCTGCCATGCACTACGAGCAGTACTTC. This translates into CASSLPAMHYEQYF.

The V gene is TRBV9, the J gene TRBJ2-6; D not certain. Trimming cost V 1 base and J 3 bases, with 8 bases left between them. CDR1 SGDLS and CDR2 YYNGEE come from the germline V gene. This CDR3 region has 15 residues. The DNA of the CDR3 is TGTGCCAGCAGCGTAATGGGGTATGGGGCCAACGTCCTGACTTTC. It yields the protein CASSVMGYGANVLTF.

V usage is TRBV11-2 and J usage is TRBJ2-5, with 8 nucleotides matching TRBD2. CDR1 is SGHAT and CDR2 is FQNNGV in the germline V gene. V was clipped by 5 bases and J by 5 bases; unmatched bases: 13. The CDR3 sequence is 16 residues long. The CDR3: CASSLARAGGVETQYF. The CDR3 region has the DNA TGTGCCAGCAGCCTCGCGCGGGCGGGAGGAGTTGAGACCCAGTACTTC.

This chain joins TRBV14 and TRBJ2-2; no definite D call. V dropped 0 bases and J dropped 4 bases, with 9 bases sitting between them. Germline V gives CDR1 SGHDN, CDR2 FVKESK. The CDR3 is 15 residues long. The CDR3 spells CASSQEVASTGELFF. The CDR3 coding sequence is TGTGCCAGCAGCCAAGAAGTGGCGAGCACCGGGGAGCTGTTTTTT.

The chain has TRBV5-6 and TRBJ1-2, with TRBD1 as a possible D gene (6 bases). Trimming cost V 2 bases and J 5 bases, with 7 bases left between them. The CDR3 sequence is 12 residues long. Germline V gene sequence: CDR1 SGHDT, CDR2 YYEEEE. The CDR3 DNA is TGTGCCAGCAGCTTACAGGGTTATGGCTACACCTTC. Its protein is CASSLQGYGYTF.

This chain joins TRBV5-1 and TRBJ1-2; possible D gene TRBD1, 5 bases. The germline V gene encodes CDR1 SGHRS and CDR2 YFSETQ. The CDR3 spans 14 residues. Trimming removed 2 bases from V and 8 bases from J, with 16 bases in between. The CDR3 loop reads CASSFLGQGDGYTF. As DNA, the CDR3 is TGCGCCAGCAGCTTTTTAGGGCAGGGCGACGGCTACACCTTC.

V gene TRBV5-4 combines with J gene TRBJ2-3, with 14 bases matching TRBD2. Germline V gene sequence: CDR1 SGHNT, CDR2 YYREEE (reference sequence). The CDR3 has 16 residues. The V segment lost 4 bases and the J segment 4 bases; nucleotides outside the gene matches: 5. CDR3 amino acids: CASSPRLAGGADTQYF. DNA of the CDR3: TGTGCCAGCAGCCCTAGACTAGCGGGAGGGGCAGATACGCAGTATTTT.

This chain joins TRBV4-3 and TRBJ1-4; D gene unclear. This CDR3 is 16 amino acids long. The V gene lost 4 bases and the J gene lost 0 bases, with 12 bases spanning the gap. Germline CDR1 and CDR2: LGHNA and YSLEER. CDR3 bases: TGCGCCAGCAGCCCACAACGGATGTCAACTAATGAAAAACTGTTTTTT. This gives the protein CASSPQRMSTNEKLFF.

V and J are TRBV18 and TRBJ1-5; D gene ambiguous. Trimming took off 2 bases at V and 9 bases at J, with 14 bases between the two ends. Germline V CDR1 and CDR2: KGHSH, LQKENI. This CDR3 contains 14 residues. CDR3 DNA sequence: TGTGCCAGCTCACCAAACACAGATTTAGGGCCCCAGCATTTT. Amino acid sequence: CASSPNTDLGPQHF.

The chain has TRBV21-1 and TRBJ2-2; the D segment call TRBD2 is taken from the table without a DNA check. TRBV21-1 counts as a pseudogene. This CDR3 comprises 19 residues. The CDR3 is CASSKDGILAGANTGELFF. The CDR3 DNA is TGTGCCAGCAGCAAAGATGGGATACTAGCGGGCGCTAACACCGGGGAGCTGTTTTTT.

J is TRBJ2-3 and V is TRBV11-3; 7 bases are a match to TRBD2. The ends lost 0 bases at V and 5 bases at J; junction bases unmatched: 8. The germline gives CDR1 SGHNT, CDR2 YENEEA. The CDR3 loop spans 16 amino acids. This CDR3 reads CASSLERGSSEDTQYF. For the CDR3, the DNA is TGTGCCAGCAGCTTAGAGCGCGGGAGTAGCGAAGATACGCAGTATTTT.

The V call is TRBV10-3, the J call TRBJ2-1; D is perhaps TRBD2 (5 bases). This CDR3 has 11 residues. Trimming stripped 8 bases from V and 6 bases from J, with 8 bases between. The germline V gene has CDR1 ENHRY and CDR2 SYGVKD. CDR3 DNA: TGTGCCATCTCGAGGGTCAATGAGCAGTTCTTC. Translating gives CAISRVNEQFF.

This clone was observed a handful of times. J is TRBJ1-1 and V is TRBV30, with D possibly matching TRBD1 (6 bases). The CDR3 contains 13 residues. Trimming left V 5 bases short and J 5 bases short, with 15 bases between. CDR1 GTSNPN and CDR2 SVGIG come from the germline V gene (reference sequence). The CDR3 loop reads CAWGGPVGTEAFF. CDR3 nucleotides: TGTGCCTGGGGGGGGCCAGTTGGGACTGAAGCTTTCTTT. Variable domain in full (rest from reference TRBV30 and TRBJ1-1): SQTIHQWPATLVQPVGSPLSLECTVEGTSNPNLYWYRQAAGRGLQLLFYSVGIGQISSEVPQNLSASRPQDRQFILSSKKLLLSDSGFYLCAWGGPVGTEAFFGQGTRLTVV.

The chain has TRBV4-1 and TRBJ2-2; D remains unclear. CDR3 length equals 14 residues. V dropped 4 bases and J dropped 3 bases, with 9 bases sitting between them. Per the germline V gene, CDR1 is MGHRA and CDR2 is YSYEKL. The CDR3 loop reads CASSRETYTGELFF. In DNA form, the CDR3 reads TGCGCCAGCAGCCGGGAAACTTACACCGGGGAGCTGTTTTTT.

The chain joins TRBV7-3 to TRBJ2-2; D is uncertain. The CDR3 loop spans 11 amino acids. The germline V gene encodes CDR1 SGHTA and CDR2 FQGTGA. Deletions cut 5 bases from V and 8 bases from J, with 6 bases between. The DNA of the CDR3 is TGTGCCAGCAGCGCTGGGGGGGAGCTGTTTTTT. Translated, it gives CASSAGGELFF. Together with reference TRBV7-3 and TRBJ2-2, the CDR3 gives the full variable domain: GAGVSQTPSNKVTEKGKYVELRCDPISGHTALYWYRQSLGQGPEFLIYFQGTGAADDSGLPNDRFFAVRPEGSVSTLKIQRTERGDSAVYLCASSAGGELFFGEGSRLTVL.

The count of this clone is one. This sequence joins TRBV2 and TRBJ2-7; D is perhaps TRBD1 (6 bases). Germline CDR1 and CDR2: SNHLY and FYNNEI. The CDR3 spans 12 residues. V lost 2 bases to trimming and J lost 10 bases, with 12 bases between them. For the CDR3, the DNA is TGTGCCAGCAGTGAACGGGCAGGGGCTCAGTACTTC. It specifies CASSERAGAQYF.

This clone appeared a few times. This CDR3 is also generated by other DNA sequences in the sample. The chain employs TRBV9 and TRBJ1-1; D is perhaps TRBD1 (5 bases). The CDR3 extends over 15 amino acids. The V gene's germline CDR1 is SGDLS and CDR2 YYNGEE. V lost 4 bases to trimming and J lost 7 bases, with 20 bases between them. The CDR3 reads CASSPQTRGHFEAFF. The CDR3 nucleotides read TGTGCCAGCAGCCCTCAAACACGTGGACACTTTGAAGCTTTCTTT.

The CDR3 region is CATSTLTDTQYF. As DNA, the CDR3 is TGTGCCACCAGCACACTCACAGATACGCAGTATTTT. The rearrangement joins TRBV15 to TRBJ2-3; D is unclear. V lost 4 bases to trimming and J lost 2 bases, with 4 bases between them. The germline gives CDR1 LNHNV, CDR2 YYDKDF (reference sequence). The CDR3 consists of 12 residues.

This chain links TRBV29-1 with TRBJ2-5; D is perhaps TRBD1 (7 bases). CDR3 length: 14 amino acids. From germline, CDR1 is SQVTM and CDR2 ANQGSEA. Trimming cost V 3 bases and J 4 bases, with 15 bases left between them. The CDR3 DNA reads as TGCAGCGTTGAGAAGGGGGCGCGGGGAGAGACCCAGTACTTC. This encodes CSVEKGARGETQYF.

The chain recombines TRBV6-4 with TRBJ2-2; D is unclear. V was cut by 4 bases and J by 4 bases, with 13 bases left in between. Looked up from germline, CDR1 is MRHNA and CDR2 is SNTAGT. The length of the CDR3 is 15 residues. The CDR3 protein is CASSALYPSTGELFF. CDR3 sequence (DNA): TGTGCCAGCAGTGCTTTGTACCCTTCCACCGGGGAGCTGTTTTTT.

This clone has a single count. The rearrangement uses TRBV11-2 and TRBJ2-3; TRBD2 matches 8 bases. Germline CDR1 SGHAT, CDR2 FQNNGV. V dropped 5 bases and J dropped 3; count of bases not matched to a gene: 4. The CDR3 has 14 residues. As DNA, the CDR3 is TGTGCCAGCAGCCGGAGCGGGAGTACAGATACGCAGTATTTT. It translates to CASSRSGSTDTQYF.

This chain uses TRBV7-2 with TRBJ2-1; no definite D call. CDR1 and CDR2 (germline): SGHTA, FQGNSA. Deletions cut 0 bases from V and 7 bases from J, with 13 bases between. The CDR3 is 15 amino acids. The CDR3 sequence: CASSLAAGTSNEQFF. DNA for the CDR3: TGTGCCAGCAGCTTAGCGGCAGGAACGAGTAATGAGCAGTTCTTC.